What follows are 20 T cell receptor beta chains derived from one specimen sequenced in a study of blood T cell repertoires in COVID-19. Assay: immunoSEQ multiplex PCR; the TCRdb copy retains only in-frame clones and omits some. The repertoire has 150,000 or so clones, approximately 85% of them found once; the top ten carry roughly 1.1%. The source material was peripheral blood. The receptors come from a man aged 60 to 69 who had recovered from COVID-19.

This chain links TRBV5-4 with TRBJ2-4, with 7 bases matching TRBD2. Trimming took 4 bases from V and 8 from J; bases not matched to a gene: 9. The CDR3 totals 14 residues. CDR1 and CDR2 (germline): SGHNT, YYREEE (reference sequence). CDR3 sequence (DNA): TGTGCCAGCAGCCCCCAGGTGGGGGGGGACATTCAGTACTTC. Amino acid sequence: CASSPQVGGDIQYF.

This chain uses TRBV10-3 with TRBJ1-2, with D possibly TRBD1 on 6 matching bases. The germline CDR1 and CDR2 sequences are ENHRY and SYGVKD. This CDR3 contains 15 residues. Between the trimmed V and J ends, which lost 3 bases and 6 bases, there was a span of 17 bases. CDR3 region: CAISEGPGDLDGYTF. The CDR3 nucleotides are TGTGCCATCAGTGAAGGGCCAGGGGATCTGGATGGCTACACCTTC.

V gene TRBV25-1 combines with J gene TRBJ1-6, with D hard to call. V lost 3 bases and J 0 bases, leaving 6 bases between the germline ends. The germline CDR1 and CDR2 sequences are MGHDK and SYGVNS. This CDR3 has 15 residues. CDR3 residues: CASSDESSYNSPLHF. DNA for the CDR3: TGTGCCAGCAGTGACGAGAGCTCCTATAATTCACCCCTCCACTTT.

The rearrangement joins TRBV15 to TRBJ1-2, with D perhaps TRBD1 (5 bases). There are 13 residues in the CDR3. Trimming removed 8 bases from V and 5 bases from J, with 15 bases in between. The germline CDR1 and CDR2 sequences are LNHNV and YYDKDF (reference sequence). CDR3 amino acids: CATSRGPSYGYTF. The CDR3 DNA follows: TGTGCCACCTCTAGGGGCCCTTCTTATGGCTACACCTTC.

CDR3 DNA sequence: TGTGCCAGCAGTGAAACCGGGACAGGCCTAACTAACTATGGCTACACCTTC. Translating it yields CASSETGTGLTNYGYTF. The chain uses TRBV2 and TRBJ1-2; 8 bases line up with TRBD1. The trim removed 2 bases at V and 0 bases at J, leaving 8 bases unmatched. The length of the CDR3 is 17 residues. Germline CDR1 and CDR2: SNHLY and FYNNEI.

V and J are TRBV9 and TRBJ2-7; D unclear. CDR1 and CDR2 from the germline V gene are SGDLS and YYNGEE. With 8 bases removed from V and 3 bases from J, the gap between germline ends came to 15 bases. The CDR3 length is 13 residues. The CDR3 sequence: CASTRSYHYEQYF. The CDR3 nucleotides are TGTGCCAGTACGAGATCCTACCACTACGAGCAGTACTTC. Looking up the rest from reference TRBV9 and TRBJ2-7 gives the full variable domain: DSGVTQTPKHLITATGQRVTLRCSPRSGDLSVYWYQQSLDQGLQFLIQYYNGEERAKGNILERFSAQQFPDLHSELNLSSLELGDSALYFCASTRSYHYEQYFGPGTRLTVT.

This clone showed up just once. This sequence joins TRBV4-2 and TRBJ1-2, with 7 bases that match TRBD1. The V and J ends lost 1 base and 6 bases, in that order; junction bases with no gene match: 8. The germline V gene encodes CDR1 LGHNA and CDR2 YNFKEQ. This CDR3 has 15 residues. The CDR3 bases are TGTGCCAGCAGCCAAGCGATTGACAGGGAAGATGGCTACACCTTC. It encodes CASSQAIDREDGYTF.

The CDR3 sequence: CASILNNSGGSSGRELFF. In nucleotides, the CDR3 is TGTGCCAGCATACTAAATAATTCCGGGGGGTCCTCCGGGAGGGAGCTGTTTTTT. The V call is TRBV9, the J call TRBJ2-2, with 7 bases lining up with TRBD2. Germline V gene sequence: CDR1 SGDLS, CDR2 YYNGEE. With 6 bases clipped from V and 9 bases from J, the junction kept 23 bases outside the gene matches. This CDR3 contains 18 residues.

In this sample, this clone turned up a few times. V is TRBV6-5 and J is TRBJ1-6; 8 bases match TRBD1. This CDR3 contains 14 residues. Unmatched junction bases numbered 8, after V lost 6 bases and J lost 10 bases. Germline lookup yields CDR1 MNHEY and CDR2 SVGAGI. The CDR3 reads CASRADRVRSPLHF. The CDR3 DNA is TGTGCCAGCAGGGCGGACAGGGTTCGGTCACCCCTCCACTTT.

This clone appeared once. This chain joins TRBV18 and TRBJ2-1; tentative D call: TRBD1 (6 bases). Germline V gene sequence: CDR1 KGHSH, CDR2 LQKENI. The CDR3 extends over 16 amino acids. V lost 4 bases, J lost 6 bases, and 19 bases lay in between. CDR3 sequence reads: CASSLQQGRVINEQFF. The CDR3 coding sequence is TGTGCCAGCTCACTACAACAGGGCAGGGTTATCAATGAGCAGTTCTTC.

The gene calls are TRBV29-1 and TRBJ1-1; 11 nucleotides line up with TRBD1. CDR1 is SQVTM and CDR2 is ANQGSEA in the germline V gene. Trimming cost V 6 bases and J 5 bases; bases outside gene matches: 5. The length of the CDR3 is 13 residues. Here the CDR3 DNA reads TGCAGCGTCTCCGGGACAGGGGGGACTGAAGCTTTCTTT. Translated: CSVSGTGGTEAFF.

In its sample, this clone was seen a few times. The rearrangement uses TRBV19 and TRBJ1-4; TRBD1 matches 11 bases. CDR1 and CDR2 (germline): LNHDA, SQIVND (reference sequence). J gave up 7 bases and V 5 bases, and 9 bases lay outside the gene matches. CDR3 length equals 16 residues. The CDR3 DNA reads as TGTGCCAGTAGTTCTGGGACAGGGGGTCGGGGTGAAAAACTGTTTTTT. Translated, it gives CASSSGTGGRGEKLFF.

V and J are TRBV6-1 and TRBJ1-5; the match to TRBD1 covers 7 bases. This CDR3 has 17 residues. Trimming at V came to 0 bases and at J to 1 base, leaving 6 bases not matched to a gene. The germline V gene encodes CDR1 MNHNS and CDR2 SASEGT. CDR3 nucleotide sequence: TGTGCCAGCAGTGAAGCTGCCGGACAGGTGAGCAATCAGCCCCAGCATTTT. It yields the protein CASSEAAGQVSNQPQHF.

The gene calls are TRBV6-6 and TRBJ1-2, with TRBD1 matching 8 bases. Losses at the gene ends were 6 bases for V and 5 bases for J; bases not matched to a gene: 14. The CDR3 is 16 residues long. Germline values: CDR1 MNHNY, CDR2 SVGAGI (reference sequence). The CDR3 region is CASSKTITGGNYGYTF. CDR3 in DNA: TGTGCCAGCAGCAAAACTATTACAGGGGGTAATTATGGCTACACCTTC.

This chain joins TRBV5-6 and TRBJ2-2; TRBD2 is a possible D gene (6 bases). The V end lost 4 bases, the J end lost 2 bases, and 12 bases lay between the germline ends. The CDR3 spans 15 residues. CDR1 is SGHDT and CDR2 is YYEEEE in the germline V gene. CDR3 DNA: TGTGCCAGCAGCCGGGACTCCTTTAACACCGGGGAGCTGTTTTTT. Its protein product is CASSRDSFNTGELFF.

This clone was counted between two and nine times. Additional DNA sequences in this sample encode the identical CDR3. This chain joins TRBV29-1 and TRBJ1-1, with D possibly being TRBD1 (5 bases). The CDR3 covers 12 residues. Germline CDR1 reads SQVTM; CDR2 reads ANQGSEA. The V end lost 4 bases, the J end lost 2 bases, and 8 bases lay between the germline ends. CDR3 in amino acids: CSVGGGNTEAFF. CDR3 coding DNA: TGCAGCGTTGGCGGGGGAAACACTGAAGCTTTCTTT. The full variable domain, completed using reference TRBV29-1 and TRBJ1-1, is SAVISQKPSRDICQRGTSLTIQCQVDSQVTMMFWYRQQPGQSLTLIATANQGSEATYESGFVIDKFPISRPNLTFSTLTVSNMSPEDSSIYLCSVGGGNTEAFFGQGTRLTVV.

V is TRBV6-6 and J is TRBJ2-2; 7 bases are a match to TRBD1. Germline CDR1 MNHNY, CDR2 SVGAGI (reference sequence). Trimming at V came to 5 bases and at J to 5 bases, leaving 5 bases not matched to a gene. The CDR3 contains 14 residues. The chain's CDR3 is CASSDRESTGELFF. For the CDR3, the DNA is TGTGCCAGCAGTGACAGGGAAAGTACCGGGGAGCTGTTTTTT.

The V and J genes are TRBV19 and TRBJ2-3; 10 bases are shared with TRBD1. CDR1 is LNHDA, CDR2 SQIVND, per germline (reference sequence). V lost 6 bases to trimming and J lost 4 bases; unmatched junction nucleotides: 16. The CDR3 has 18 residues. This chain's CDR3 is CASRPWGQGTGGADTQYF. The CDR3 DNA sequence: TGTGCCAGTAGACCGTGGGGACAGGGGACGGGTGGCGCAGATACGCAGTATTTT.

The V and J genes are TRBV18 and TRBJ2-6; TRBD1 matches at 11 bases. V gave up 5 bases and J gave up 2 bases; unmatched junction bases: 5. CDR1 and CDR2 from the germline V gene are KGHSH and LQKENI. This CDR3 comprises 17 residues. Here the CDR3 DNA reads TGTGCCAGCTCAACGGGGACAGGGGGAGCTGGGGCCAACGTCCTGACTTTC. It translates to CASSTGTGGAGANVLTF.

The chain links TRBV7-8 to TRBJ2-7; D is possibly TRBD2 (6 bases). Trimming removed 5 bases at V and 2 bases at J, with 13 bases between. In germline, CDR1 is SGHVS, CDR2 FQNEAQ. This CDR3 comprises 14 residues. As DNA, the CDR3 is TGTGCCAGCAGCGCGGGACGATTAACCTACGAGCAGTACTTC. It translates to CASSAGRLTYEQYF.